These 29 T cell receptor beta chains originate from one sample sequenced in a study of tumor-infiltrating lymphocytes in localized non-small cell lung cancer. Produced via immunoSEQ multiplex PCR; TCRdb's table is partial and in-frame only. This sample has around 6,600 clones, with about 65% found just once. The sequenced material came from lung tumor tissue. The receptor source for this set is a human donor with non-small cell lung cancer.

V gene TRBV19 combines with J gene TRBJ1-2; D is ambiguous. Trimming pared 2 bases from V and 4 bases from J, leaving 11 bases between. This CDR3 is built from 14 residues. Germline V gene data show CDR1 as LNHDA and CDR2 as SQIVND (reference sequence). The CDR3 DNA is TGTGCCAGTAGTATAATGGCAGGTAGCTATGGCTACACCTTC. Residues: CASSIMAGSYGYTF.

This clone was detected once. The CDR3 here is CAWSPNRGGYGYTF. CDR3 coding DNA: TGTGCCTGGAGCCCAAACAGGGGCGGCTATGGCTACACCTTC. The gene calls are TRBV30 and TRBJ1-2; 7 bases are a match to TRBD1. The CDR3 extends over 14 amino acids. CDR1 is GTSNPN, CDR2 SVGIG, per germline (reference sequence). V lost 3 bases and J lost 4; bases outside the gene matches: 8. The whole variable domain, filled in from reference TRBV30 and TRBJ1-2, reads SQTIHQWPATLVQPVGSPLSLECTVEGTSNPNLYWYRQAAGRGLQLLFYSVGIGQISSEVPQNLSASRPQDRQFILSSKKLLLSDSGFYLCAWSPNRGGYGYTFGSGTRLTVV.

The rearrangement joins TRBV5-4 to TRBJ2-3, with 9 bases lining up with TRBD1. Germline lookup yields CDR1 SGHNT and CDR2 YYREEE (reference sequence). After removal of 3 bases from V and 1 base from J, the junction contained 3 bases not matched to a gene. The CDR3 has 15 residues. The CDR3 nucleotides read TGTGCCAGCAGCTCCCGGGACAGGGGCACAGATACGCAGTATTTT. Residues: CASSSRDRGTDTQYF.

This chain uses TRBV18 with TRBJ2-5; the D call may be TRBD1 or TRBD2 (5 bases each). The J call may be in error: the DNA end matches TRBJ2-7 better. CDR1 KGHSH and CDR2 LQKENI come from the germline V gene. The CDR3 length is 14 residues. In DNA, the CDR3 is TGTGCCAGCTCACCGGGACCTCAAGCCTACGAGCAGTACTTC. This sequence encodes CASSPGPQAYEQYF.

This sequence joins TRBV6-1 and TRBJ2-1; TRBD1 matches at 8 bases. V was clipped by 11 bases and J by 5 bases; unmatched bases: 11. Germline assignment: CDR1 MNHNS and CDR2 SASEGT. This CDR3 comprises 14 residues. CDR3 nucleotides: TGTGCCCACTCCCGGGACAGGCTTAACAATGAGCAGTTCTTC. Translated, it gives CAHSRDRLNNEQFF.

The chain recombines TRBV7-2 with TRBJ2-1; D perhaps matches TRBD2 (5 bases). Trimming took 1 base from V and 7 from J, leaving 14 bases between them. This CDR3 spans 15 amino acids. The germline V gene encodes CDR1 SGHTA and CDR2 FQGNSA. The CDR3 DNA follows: TGTGCCAGCAGCTTAGTTGAAGGGTGGAGGAATGAGCAGTTCTTC. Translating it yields CASSLVEGWRNEQFF.

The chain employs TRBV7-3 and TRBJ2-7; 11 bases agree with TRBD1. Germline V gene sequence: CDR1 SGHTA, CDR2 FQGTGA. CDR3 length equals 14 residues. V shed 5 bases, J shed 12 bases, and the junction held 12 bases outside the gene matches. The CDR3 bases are TGTGCCAGCAGCCTCCTCGGACAGGGGGCGCGACGGTACTTC. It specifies CASSLLGQGARRYF.

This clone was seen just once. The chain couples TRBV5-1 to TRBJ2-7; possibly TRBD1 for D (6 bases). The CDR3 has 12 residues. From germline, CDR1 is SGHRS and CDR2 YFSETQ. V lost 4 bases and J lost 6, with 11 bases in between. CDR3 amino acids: CASSPTGLEQYF. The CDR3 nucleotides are TGCGCCAGCAGCCCCACAGGGCTCGAGCAGTACTTC.

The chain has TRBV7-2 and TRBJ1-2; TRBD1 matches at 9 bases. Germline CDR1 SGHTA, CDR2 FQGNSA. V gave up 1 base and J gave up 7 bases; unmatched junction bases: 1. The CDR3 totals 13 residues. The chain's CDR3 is CASSLGTGVGYTF. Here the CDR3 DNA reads TGTGCCAGCAGCTTAGGGACAGGGGTTGGCTACACCTTC. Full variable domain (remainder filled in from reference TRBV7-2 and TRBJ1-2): GAGVSQSPSNKVTEKGKDVELRCDPISGHTALYWYRQSLGQGLEFLIYFQGNSAPDKSGLPSDRFSAERTGGSVSTLTIQRTQQEDSAVYLCASSLGTGVGYTFGSGTRLTVV.

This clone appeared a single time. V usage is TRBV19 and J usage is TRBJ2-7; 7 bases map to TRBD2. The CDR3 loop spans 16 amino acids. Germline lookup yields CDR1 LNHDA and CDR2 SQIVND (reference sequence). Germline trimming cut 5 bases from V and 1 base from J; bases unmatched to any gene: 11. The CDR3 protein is CASSPRGGGGSYEQYF. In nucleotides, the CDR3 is TGTGCCAGTAGTCCCAGAGGAGGCGGGGGATCCTACGAGCAGTACTTC.

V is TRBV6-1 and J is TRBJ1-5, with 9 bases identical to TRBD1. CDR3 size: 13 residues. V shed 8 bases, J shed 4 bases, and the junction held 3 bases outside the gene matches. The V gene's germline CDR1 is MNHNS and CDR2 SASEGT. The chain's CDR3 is CASVGTGNQPQHF. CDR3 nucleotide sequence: TGTGCCAGCGTGGGGACAGGGAATCAGCCCCAGCATTTT.

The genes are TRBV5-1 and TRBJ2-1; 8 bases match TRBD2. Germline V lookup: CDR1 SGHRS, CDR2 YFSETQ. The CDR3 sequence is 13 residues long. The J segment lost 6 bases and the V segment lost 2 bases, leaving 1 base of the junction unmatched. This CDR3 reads CASSFGTSNEQFF. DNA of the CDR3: TGCGCCAGCAGCTTTGGGACTAGCAATGAGCAGTTCTTC.

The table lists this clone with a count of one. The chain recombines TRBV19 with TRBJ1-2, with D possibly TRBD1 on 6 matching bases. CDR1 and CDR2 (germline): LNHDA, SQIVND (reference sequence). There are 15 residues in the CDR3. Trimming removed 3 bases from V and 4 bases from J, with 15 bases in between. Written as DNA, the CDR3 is TGTGCCAGTAGTATCGGCGCGGGGGGCGGCTATGGCTACACCTTC. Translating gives CASSIGAGGGYGYTF.

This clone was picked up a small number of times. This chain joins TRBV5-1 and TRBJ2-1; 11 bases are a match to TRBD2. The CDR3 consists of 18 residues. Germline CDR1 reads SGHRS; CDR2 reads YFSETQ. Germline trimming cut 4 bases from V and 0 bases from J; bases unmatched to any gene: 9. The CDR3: CASSVGTSGGSSYNEQFF. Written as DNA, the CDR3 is TGCGCCAGCAGCGTCGGGACTAGCGGAGGTAGCTCCTACAATGAGCAGTTCTTC.

This CDR3 reads CASSPNPGTNEKLFF. The CDR3 DNA follows: TGTGCCAGCAGCCCTAATCCGGGGACGAATGAAAAACTGTTTTTT. V and J are TRBV7-2 and TRBJ1-4; D possibly corresponds to TRBD1 (5 bases). Germline CDR1 is SGHTA and CDR2 is FQGNSA. This CDR3 contains 15 residues. V dropped 5 bases and J dropped 5 bases, with 15 bases sitting between them.

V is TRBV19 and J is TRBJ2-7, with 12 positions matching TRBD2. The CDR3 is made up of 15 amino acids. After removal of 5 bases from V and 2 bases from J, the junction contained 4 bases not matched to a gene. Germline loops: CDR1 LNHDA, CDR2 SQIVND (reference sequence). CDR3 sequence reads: CASSPRTSGAYEQYF. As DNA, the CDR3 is TGTGCCAGTAGTCCTCGGACTAGCGGGGCCTACGAGCAGTACTTC.

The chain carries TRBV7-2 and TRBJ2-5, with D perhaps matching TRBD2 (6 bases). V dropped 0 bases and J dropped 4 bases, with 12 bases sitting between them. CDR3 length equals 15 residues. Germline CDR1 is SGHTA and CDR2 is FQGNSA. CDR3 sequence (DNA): TGTGCCAGCAGCTTAGCGCGGAGGGCAGTAGAGACCCAGTACTTC. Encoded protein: CASSLARRAVETQYF.

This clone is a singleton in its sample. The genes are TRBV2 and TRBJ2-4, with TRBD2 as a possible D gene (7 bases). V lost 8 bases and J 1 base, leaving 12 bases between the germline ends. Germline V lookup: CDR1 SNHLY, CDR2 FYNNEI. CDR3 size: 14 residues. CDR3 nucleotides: TGTGCCAGCGGGGAGGGGGGCGCCAAAAACATTCAGTACTTC. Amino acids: CASGEGGAKNIQYF.

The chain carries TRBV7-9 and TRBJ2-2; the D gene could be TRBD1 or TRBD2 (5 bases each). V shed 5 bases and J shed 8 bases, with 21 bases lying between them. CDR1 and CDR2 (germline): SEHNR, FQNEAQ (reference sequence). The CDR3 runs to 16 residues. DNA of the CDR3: TGTGCCAGCAGCGGAATGTGGGGCGCGAGGGGAGGGGAGCTGTTTTTT. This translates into CASSGMWGARGGELFF.

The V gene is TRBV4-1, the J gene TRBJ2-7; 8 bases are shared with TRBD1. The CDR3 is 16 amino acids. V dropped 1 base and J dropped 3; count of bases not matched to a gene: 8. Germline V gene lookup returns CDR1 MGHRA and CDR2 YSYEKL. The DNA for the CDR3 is TGCGCCAGCAGCCAAGGGGGCACAGGGGGGTACTACGAGCAGTACTTC. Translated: CASSQGGTGGYYEQYF.

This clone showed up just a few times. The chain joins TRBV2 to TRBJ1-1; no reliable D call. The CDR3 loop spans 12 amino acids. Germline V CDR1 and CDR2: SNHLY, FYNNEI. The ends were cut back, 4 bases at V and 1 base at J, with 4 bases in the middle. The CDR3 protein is CASSVGNTEAFF. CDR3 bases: TGTGCCAGCAGTGTCGGGAACACTGAAGCTTTCTTT.

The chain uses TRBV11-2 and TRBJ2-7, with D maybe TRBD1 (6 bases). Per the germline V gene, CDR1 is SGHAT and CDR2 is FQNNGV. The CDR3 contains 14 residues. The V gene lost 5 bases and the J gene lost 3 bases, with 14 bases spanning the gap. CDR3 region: CASSPRGNFYEQYF. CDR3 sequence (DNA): TGTGCCAGCAGCCCTAGGGGGAATTTCTACGAGCAGTACTTC.

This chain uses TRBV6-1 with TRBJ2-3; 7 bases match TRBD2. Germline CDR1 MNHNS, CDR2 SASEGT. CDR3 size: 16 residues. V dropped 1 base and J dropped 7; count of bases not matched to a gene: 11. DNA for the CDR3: TGTGCCAGCAGTGAAGTGGGGGGGATGACATGGAATACGCAGTATTTT. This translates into CASSEVGGMTWNTQYF.

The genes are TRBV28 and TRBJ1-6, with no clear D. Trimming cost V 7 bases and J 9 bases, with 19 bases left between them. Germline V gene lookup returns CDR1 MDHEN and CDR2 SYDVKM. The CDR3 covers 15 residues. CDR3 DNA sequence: TGTGCCAGCAACTTGGGTATCCTCCGGGCTTCACCCCTCCACTTT. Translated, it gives CASNLGILRASPLHF.

CDR3: CASSHRGLAGGSGANVLTF. The DNA for the CDR3 is TGTGCCAGCAGCCATAGGGGACTAGCGGGGGGCTCTGGGGCCAACGTCCTGACTTTC. This chain links TRBV5-4 with TRBJ2-6; TRBD2 matches 15 bases. V was clipped by 4 bases and J by 0 bases; unmatched bases: 5. The CDR3 totals 19 residues. Germline V gene sequence: CDR1 SGHNT, CDR2 YYREEE (reference sequence).

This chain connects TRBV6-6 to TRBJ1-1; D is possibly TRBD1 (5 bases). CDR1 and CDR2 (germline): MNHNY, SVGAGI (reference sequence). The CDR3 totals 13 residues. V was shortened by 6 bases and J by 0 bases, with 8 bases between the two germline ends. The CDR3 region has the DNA TGTGCCAGCAGCCGACAGATGAACACTGAAGCTTTCTTT. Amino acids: CASSRQMNTEAFF.

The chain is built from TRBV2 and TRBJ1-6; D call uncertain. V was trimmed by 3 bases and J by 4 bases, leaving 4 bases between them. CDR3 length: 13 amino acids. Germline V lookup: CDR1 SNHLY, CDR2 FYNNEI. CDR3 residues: CASSEAYNSPLHF. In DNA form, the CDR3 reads TGTGCCAGCAGTGAGGCTTATAATTCACCCCTCCACTTT.

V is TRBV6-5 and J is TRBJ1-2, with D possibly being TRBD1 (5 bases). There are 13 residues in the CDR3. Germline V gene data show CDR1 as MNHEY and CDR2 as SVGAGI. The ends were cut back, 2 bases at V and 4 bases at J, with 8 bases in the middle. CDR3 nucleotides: TGTGCCAGCAGTTACGCAGGGACCTATGGCTACACCTTC. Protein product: CASSYAGTYGYTF.

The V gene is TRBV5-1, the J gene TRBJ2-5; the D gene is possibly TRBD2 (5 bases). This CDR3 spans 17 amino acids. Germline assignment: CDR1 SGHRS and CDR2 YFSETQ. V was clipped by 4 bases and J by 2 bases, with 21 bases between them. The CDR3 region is CASSLARATALQETQYF. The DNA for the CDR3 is TGCGCCAGCAGCCTGGCGAGGGCGACGGCCTTGCAAGAGACCCAGTACTTC.